What follows describes a single T cell receptor beta chain. The antigen it recognizes is unknown. Nothing much larger sits one base from this clone, and base qualities are not available. These data are taken from a study of T cell responses to AZD1222 COVID-19 vaccine (dated by TCRdb to the early 2020s). A note on the overall study: TCR sequencing was performed for roughly 240 trial participants, of whom about 200 were given two doses of AZD1222 and approximately 26 were given two doses of MenACWY control vaccine. Enrollment into the trials was organized by age into subgroups of 18-55, 56-69 and 70-plus years, and those subgroups contained about 160, 30 and 59 TCR-sequenced participants, respectively. Here is what the overall study found, with its caveats: Only five or six AZD1222 recipients were SARS-CoV-2 seropositive at baseline, limiting conclusions about previously exposed vaccinees. Participants were mostly white British and included more females than males, and it was suggested by the authors that clonal diversity may have been underestimated. Because no day 14 peak-response samples were available, repertoires were characterized only after the peak T cell response. After two AZD1222 doses, both the breadth and the depth of spike-specific TCRs were significantly higher than at day 0 and than in MenACWY recipients. The 56-69-year group was small, and its depth increase did not reach significance, likely because of low power. The whole spike protein was spanned by vaccine-associated CD4 TCRs, and dominant responses were seen in regions 160-218 and 743-854. Nearly half of unique spike-specific TCRs reportedly recognized epitopes outside regions mutated in the B.1.351 and B.1.1.7 variants.

The sample's time point label, decoded: about 28 days (+/-7) after the second vaccine dose. AZD1222 recipients with second doses at about 4 weeks or about 12 weeks were pooled, because spike-specific TCR depth and breadth did not differ between schedules. Samples from vaccinated people were obtained from the UK trials COV001 and COV002, which included a single-blind randomized controlled phase 2/3 trial of AZD1222 (ChAdOx1 nCoV-19) in healthy adults. Trial participant PBMC samples were collected at day 0 and day 28 after the second dose for TCRbeta chain sequencing. The CDR3 spans 16 residues, from the cysteine through the phenylalanine. Of the read, only the CDR3 DNA is kept; its 48 bases are in frame from base 1. Per the germline V gene, KGHSH is the CDR1 and LQKENI is the CDR2. V drops 3 bases and J drops 0 bases, leaving 11 bases in between. The CDR3 regions of human TCRbeta chains were subjected to immunosequencing. The study's processing was this. TCRs in the repertoires were compared against a reference library of SARS-CoV-2-specific TCRs that had been generated with the MIRA antigen-specificity platform. Breadth meant the fraction of unique TCRs that were SARS-CoV-2-associated, whereas depth meant the fraction of total T cells that were SARS-CoV-2-associated. Using the MIRA data, every spike-specific TCR was mapped to the spike region that the TCR reacted to and assigned to either a CD4 or a CD8 class. Log10-transformed breadth and depth values were compared by one-way ANOVA with Sidak's multiple comparisons tests. In its TCRdb copy, this immuneACCESS table keeps in-frame sequences only and misses some clones. Where compared with another copy, unresolved V genes explain less than half of these, and the others have no known cause. D and trimming were read from the DNA, whereas the V and J calls and clone size are those reported in that table. The sample includes some 60,000 clones, with around 80% observed a single time. About 3.5% of the sample comes from the top ten.

The chain links TRBV18 with TRBJ2-2; a tentative D call is TRBD2 (6 bases match). The source of this sequence is an adult who received the AZD1222 COVID-19 vaccine. Sequencing used peripheral blood, obtained 28 days after the second AZD1222 dose. The CDR3 in this case is CASSPQSGANTGELFF. The sequence in DNA is TGTGCCAGCTCACCTCAGTCGGGGGCGAACACCGGGGAGCTGTTTTTT.